This TCR beta chain derives from a study of CD4+ T cells in melanoma. Regarding the study as a whole: Diverse differentiation states were reported for melanoma neoantigen-specific CD4+ T cells.

Profiled with immunoSEQ multiplex PCR; TCRdb holds only in-frame clones, not every one. Of just over 14,000 clones listed, roughly two thirds are singletons. This clone was observed a few times. Its antigen is currently unknown. The CDR3 is 14 amino acids. Germline CDR1 and CDR2: SGHRS and YFSETQ. Losses at the gene ends were 0 bases for V and 2 bases for J; bases not matched to a gene: 1. The sample consisted of cells from a culture (not recorded whether cultured in vitro). The chain combines TRBV5-1 with TRBJ1-1, with 7 bases aligning to TRBD1. This sequence was found in a human donor with melanoma. CDR3 bases: TGCGCCAGCAGCTTGGAGGGGGCCAACACTGAAGCTTTCTTT. Its protein is CASSLEGANTEAFF.